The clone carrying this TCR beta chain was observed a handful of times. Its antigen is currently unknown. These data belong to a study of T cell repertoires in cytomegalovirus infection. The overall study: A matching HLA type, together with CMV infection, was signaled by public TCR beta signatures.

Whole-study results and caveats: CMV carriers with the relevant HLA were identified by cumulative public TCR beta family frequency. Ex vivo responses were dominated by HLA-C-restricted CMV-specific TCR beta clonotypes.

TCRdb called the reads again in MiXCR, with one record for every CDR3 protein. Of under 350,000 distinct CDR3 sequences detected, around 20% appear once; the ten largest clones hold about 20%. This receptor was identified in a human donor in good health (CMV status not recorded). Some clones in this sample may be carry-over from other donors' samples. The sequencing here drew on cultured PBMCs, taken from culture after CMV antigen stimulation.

The CDR3 region has the DNA TGCGCCAGCAGCCAAGATCTACGCCAGCAAGAGACCCAGTACTTC. Its protein is CASSQDLRQQETQYF. The chain carries TRBV4-1 and TRBJ2-5; D remains ambiguous. Trimming cost V 0 bases and J 2 bases, with 10 bases left between them. In germline, CDR1 is MGHRA, CDR2 YSYEKL. The CDR3 extends over 15 amino acids.